These 18 T cell receptor beta chains originate from one sample sequenced in a study of cytomegalovirus exposure and HLA in healthy donors. The PCR ran on 60 Vbeta and 13 Jbeta primers. Method: immunoSEQ multiplex PCR; TCRdb's copy keeps in-frame clones and lacks some. The sample consists of about 120,000 clones, approximately 72% of them appearing once. Sequencing input: PBMCs. These receptors all stem from a man aged 60 to 75 in good health and CMV-seropositive.

This chain joins TRBV10-1 and TRBJ2-1, with 8 bases lining up with TRBD2. V lost 2 bases to trimming and J lost 9 bases; unmatched junction nucleotides: 3. This CDR3 has 13 amino acids. CDR1 is WNHNN and CDR2 is SYGVQD in the germline V gene (reference sequence). CDR3 coding DNA: TGCGCCAGCAGTGAGCAACTAGCGGTTGAGCAGTTCTTC. Its protein is CASSEQLAVEQFF.

This clone was seen a handful of times. The chain carries TRBV7-3 and TRBJ2-3, with 7 nucleotides matching TRBD1. Germline V CDR1 and CDR2: SGHTA, FQGTGA. The CDR3 runs 13 residues. J lost 4 bases, V lost 4 bases, and 2 bases had no gene match. Here the CDR3 DNA reads TGTGCCAGCAGCTCCGGACAGGCAGATACGCAGTATTTT. This encodes CASSSGQADTQYF. Variable domain in full (rest from reference TRBV7-3 and TRBJ2-3): GAGVSQTPSNKVTEKGKYVELRCDPISGHTALYWYRQSLGQGPEFLIYFQGTGAADDSGLPNDRFFAVRPEGSVSTLKIQRTERGDSAVYLCASSSGQADTQYFGPGTRLTVL.

This chain uses TRBV15 with TRBJ2-5, with 10 bases aligning to TRBD1. The J call could be wrong; TRBJ2-7 is a better fit for the DNA end. The CDR3 contains 15 residues. The germline CDR1 and CDR2 sequences are LNHNV and YYDKDF (reference sequence). CDR3 sequence: CATSVDRGRTYEQYF. The CDR3, as DNA: TGTGCCACCAGCGTAGACAGGGGGCGAACCTACGAGCAGTACTTC.

The chain has TRBV7-3 and TRBJ2-7; maybe TRBD2 (7 bases). CDR1 SGHTA and CDR2 FQGTGA come from the germline V gene. The CDR3 is made up of 14 amino acids. The V gene lost 3 bases and the J gene lost 1 base, with 10 bases spanning the gap. CDR3 nucleotides: TGTGCCAGCAGCTTCGGGGGGCGGTCCTACGAGCAGTACTTC. This codes for CASSFGGRSYEQYF.

The CDR3 sequence: CASSRILAGGVYEQYF. The CDR3 nucleotides read TGTGCCAGCAGCCGAATCCTGGCGGGAGGGGTTTACGAGCAGTACTTC. This rearrangement joins TRBV5-4 to TRBJ2-5; 9 positions match TRBD2. The end of the DNA aligns better with TRBJ2-7, so the J call may be wrong. The CDR3 is 16 residues long. From germline, CDR1 is SGHNT and CDR2 YYREEE (reference sequence).

The chain uses TRBV7-9 and TRBJ2-7, with 10 positions matching TRBD1. CDR1 SEHNR and CDR2 FQNEAQ come from the germline V gene (reference sequence). This CDR3 has 14 amino acids. The trim removed 5 bases at V and 3 bases at J, leaving 4 bases unmatched. The CDR3 is CASSPWTGGYEQYF. DNA for the CDR3: TGTGCCAGCAGCCCTTGGACAGGGGGCTACGAGCAGTACTTC.

This chain links TRBV10-2 with TRBJ1-1; perhaps TRBD1 as D (6 bases). Trimming took off 6 bases at V and 5 bases at J, with 10 bases between the two ends. The CDR3 consists of 12 residues. Germline CDR1 and CDR2: WSHSY and SAAADI. CDR3 region: CASRQGETEAFF. CDR3 sequence (DNA): TGCGCCAGCAGACAGGGAGAAACTGAAGCTTTCTTT.

The V gene is TRBV6-6, the J gene TRBJ1-2, with TRBD1 matching over 8 bases. Germline V gene lookup returns CDR1 MNHNY and CDR2 SVGAGI (reference sequence). The trim removed 2 bases at V and 2 bases at J, leaving 4 bases unmatched. This CDR3 has 15 amino acids. CDR3 amino acids: CASSYTGQGNYGYTF. The CDR3 bases are TGTGCCAGCAGTTACACCGGACAGGGCAACTATGGCTACACCTTC.

This chain connects TRBV29-1 to TRBJ2-7; weak D call: TRBD1 (6 bases). The germline V gene encodes CDR1 SQVTM and CDR2 ANQGSEA. With 2 bases removed from V and 5 bases from J, the gap between germline ends came to 10 bases. The CDR3 runs 12 residues. CDR3 coding DNA: TGCAGCGTTGAAACTGGGGGCCACGAGCAGTACTTC. Translating it yields CSVETGGHEQYF.

This rearrangement joins TRBV18 to TRBJ1-2; 7 nucleotides align to TRBD1. CDR1 and CDR2 (germline): KGHSH, LQKENI. The CDR3 covers 13 residues. J lost 4 bases, V lost 3 bases, and 2 bases had no gene match. The CDR3 spells CASSPQGVYGYTF. The CDR3 DNA reads as TGTGCCAGCTCACCTCAGGGGGTCTATGGCTACACCTTC.

The genes are TRBV6-1 and TRBJ2-3, with D uncertain. The CDR3 totals 14 residues. V was clipped by 1 base and J by 2 bases, with 7 bases between them. The germline V gene has CDR1 MNHNS and CDR2 SASEGT. CDR3 sequence (DNA): TGTGCCAGCAGTGAAGTGTCCTTCACAGATACGCAGTATTTT. This sequence encodes CASSEVSFTDTQYF.

The V and J genes are TRBV19 and TRBJ2-6, with TRBD1 matching over 10 bases. J was trimmed by 2 bases and V by 6 bases; bases with no gene match: 4. This CDR3 is 16 amino acids long. CDR1 is LNHDA, CDR2 SQIVND, per germline (reference sequence). DNA for the CDR3: TGTGCCAGTAGGACAGGGGGCCTCGCTGGGGCCAACGTCCTGACTTTC. It yields the protein CASRTGGLAGANVLTF.

The chain links TRBV15 to TRBJ1-1, with TRBD1 as a possible D gene (5 bases). Germline V CDR1 and CDR2: LNHNV, YYDKDF (reference sequence). Trimming took 0 bases from V and 11 from J, leaving 13 bases between them. The CDR3 consists of 13 residues. The CDR3, as DNA: TGTGCCACCAGCAGAGATCGGGGGTCGGGGGCTTTCTTT. Encoded protein: CATSRDRGSGAFF.

The chain combines TRBV5-6 with TRBJ2-7; the D gene is possibly TRBD2 (7 bases). Germline assignment: CDR1 SGHDT and CDR2 YYEEEE. Between the trimmed V and J ends, which lost 1 base and 6 bases, there was a span of 20 bases. This CDR3 spans 16 amino acids. The CDR3 DNA follows: TGTGCCAGCAGCTTGTTCAAACCGGGGGGCATAAGCGAGCAGTACTTC. Encoded protein: CASSLFKPGGISEQYF.

J is TRBJ2-7 and V is TRBV30; the match to TRBD2 covers 8 bases. Trimming took 3 bases from V and 1 from J; bases not matched to a gene: 5. Germline V lookup: CDR1 GTSNPN, CDR2 SVGIG (reference sequence). The CDR3 is 14 amino acids. As DNA, the CDR3 is TGTGCCTGGAGCGGGGGGGCAGCGTCCTACGAGCAGTACTTC. Amino acids: CAWSGGAASYEQYF.

This rearrangement joins TRBV5-1 to TRBJ1-1; 8 nucleotides align to TRBD1. V shed 3 bases and J 7 bases; nucleotides not matched to a gene: 2. The CDR3 totals 12 residues. Germline V gene lookup returns CDR1 SGHRS and CDR2 YFSETQ. The CDR3 DNA is TGCGCCAGCAGCTCGGACAGGGATGAAGCTTTCTTT. Protein: CASSSDRDEAFF.

This clone was found a few times. The chain joins TRBV2 to TRBJ1-5; TRBD1 matches at 10 bases. The CDR3 runs to 18 residues. Germline V gene sequence: CDR1 SNHLY, CDR2 FYNNEI. The junction had 12 bases not matched to a gene; V was cut back by 4 bases and J by 3 bases. The CDR3 here is CASSAQRDRGLDNQPQHF. For the CDR3, the DNA is TGTGCCAGCAGTGCGCAGAGGGACAGGGGATTGGACAATCAGCCCCAGCATTTT.

J is TRBJ1-1 and V is TRBV6-5; possibly TRBD1 for D (5 bases). The germline V gene encodes CDR1 MNHEY and CDR2 SVGAGI. The CDR3 is 15 residues long. Between the trimmed V and J ends, which lost 3 bases and 1 base, there was a span of 12 bases. The CDR3: CASSYWTRSNTEAFF. CDR3 nucleotides: TGTGCCAGCAGTTATTGGACAAGGTCGAACACTGAAGCTTTCTTT.